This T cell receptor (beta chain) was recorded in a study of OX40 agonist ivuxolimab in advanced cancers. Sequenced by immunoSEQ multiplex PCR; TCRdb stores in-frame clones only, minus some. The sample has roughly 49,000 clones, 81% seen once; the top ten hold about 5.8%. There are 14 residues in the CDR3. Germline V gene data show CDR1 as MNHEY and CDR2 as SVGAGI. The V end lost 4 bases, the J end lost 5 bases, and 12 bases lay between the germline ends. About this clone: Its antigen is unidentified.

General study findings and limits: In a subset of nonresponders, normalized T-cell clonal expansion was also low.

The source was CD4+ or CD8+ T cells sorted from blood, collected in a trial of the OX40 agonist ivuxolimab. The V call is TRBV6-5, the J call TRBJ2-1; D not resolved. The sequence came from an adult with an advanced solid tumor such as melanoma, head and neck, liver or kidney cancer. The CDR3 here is CASSFDQLNNEQFF. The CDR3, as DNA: TGTGCCAGCAGTTTCGACCAGTTAAACAATGAGCAGTTCTTC.